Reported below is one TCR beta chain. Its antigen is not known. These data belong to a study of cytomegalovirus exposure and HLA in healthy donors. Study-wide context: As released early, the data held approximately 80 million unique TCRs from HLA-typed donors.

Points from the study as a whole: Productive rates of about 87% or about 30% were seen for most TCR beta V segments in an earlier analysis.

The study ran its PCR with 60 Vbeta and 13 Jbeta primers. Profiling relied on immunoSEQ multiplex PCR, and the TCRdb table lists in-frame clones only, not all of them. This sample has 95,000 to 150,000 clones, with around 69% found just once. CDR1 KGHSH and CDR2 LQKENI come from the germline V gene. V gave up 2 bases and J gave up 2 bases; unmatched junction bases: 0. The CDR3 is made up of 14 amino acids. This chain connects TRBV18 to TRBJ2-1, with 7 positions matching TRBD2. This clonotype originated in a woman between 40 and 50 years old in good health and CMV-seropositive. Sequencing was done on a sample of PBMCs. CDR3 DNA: TGTGCCAGCTCACCAAGCGGGGCCTACAATGAGCAGTTCTTC. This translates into CASSPSGAYNEQFF.